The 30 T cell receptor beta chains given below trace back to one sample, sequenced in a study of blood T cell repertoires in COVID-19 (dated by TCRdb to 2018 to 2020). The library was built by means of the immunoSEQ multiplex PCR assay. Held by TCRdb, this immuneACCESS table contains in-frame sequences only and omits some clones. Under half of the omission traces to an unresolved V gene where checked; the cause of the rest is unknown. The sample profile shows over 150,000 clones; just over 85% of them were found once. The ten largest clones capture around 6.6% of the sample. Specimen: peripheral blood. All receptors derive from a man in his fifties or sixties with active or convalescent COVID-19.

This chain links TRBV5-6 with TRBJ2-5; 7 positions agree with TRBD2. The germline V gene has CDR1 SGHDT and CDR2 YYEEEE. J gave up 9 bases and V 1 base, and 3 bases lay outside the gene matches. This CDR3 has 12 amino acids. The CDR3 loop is CASSLSGRAQYF. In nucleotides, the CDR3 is TGTGCCAGCAGCTTGTCTGGGAGGGCCCAGTACTTC.

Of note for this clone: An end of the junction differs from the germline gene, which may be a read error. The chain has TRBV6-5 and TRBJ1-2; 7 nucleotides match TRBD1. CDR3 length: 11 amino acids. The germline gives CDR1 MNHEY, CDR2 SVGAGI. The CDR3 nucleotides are TGTGCCAGCAGCCTCGGTCCGGACAGGAACTTC. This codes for CASSLGPDRNF.

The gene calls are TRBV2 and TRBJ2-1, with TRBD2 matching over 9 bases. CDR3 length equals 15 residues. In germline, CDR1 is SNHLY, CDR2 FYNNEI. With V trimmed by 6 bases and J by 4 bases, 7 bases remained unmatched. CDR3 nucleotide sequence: TGTGCCAGCAGGCGACTAGCGGATACTTACAATGAGCAGTTCTTC. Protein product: CASRRLADTYNEQFF. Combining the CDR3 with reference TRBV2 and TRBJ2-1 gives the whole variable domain EPEVTQTPSHQVTQMGQEVILRCVPISNHLYFYWYRQILGQKVEFLVSFYNNEISEKSEIFDDQFSVERPDGSNFTLKIRSTKLEDSAMYFCASRRLADTYNEQFFGPGTRLTVL.

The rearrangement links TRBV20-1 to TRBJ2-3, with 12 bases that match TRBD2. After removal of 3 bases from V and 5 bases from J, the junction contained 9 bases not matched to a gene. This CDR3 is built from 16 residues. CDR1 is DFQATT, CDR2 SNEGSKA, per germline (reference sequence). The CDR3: CSASLASGGELDTQYF. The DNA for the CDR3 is TGCAGTGCTAGTTTGGCTAGCGGGGGGGAATTAGATACGCAGTATTTT.

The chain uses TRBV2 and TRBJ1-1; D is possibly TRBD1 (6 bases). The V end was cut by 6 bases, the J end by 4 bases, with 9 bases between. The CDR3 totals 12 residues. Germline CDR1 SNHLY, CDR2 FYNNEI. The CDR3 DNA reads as TGTGCCAGCAGACAGGGCGTCACTGAAGCTTTCTTT. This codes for CASRQGVTEAFF.

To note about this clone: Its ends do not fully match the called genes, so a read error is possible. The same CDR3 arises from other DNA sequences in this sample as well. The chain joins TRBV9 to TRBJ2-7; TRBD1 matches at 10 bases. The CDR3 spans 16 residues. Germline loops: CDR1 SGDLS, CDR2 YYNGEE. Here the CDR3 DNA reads TGTGCCAGCAGCGTAACCGGGACAGGGGCCACCTATGAGCAGTACTTC. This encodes CASSVTGTGATYEQYF. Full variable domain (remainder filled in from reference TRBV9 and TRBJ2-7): DSGVTQTPKHLITATGQRVTLRCSPRSGDLSVYWYQQSLDQGLQFLIQYYNGEERAKGNILERFSAQQFPDLHSELNLSSLELGDSALYFCASSVTGTGATYEQYFGPGTRLTVT.

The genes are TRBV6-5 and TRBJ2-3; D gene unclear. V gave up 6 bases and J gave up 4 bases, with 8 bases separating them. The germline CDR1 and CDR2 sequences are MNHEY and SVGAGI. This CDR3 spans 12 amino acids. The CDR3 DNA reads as TGTGCCAGCAGGTCTCAGTCAGATACGCAGTATTTT. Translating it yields CASRSQSDTQYF.

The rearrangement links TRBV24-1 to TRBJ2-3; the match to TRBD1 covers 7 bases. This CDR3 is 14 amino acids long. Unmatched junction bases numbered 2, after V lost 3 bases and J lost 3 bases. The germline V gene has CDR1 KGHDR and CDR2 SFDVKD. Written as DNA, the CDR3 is TGTGCCACCAGTGATAGGGGGCATACAGATACGCAGTATTTT. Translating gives CATSDRGHTDTQYF.

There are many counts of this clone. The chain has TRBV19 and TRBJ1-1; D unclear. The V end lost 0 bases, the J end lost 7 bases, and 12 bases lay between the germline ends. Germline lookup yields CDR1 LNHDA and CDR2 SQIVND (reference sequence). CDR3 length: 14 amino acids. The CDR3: CASSIDMRAIEAFF. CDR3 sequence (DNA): TGTGCCAGTAGTATAGATATGCGAGCTATTGAAGCTTTCTTT.

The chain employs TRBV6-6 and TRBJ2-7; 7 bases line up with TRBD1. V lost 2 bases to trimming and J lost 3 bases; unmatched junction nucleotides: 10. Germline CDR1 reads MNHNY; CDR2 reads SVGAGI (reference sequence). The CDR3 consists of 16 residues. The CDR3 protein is CASSYEPGQMFYEQYF. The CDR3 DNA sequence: TGTGCCAGCAGTTACGAACCGGGACAGATGTTCTACGAGCAGTACTTC.

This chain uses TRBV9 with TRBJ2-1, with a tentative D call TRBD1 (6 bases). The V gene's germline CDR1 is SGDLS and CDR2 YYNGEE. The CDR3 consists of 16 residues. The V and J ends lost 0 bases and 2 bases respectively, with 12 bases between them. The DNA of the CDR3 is TGTGCCAGCAGCGTAGTGACAGGTTATCCCTACAATGAGCAGTTCTTC. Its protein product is CASSVVTGYPYNEQFF.

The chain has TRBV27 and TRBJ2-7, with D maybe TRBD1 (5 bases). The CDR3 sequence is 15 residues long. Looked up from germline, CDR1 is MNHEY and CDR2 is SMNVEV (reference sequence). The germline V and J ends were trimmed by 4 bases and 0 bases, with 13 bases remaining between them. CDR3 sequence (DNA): TGTGCCAGCAGTTCCCAGTTGACAGTCTCCTACGAGCAGTACTTC. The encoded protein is CASSSQLTVSYEQYF.

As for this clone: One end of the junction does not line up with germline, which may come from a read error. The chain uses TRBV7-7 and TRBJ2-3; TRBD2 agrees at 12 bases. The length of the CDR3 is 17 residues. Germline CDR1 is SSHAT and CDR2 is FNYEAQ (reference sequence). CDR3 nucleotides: TGTGCTAGCAGCTTACACCTAGCGGGAGGGCCCGGAGATACGCAGTATTTT. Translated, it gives CASSLHLAGGPGDTQYF. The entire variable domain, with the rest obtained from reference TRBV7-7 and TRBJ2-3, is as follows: GAGVSQSPRYKVTKRGQDVTLRCDPISSHATLYWYQQALGQGPEFLTYFNYEAQPDKSGLPSDRFSAERPEGSISTLTIQRTEQRDSAMYRCASSLHLAGGPGDTQYFGPGTRLTVL.

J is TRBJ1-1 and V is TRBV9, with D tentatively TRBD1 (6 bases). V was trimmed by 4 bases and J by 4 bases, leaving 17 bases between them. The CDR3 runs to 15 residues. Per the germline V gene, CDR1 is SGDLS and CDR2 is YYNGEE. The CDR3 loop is CASSPRTAIGTEAFF. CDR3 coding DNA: TGTGCCAGCAGCCCCCGGACAGCAATCGGCACTGAAGCTTTCTTT.

CDR3 sequence: CATLGEGQGAWEQYF. For the CDR3, the DNA is TGTGCCACCTTGGGGGAAGGACAGGGGGCCTGGGAGCAGTACTTC. V gene TRBV19 combines with J gene TRBJ2-7, with 11 bases that match TRBD1. CDR3 length: 15 residues. V lost 10 bases to trimming and J lost 7 bases; unmatched junction nucleotides: 15. Germline V lookup: CDR1 LNHDA, CDR2 SQIVND (reference sequence).

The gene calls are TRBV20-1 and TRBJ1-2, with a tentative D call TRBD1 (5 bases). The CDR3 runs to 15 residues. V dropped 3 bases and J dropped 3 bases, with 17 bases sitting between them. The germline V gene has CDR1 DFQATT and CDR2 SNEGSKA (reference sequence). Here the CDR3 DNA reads TGCAGTGCTAGTCAGTCCAGGGATCGCGACTATGGCTACACCTTC. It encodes CSASQSRDRDYGYTF.

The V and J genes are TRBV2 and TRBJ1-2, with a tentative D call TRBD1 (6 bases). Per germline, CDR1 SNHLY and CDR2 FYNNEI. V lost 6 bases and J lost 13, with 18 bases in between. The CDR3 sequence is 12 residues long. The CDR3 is CASRADRTPGTF. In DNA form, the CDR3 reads TGTGCCAGCAGGGCGGACAGAACCCCGGGCACCTTC.

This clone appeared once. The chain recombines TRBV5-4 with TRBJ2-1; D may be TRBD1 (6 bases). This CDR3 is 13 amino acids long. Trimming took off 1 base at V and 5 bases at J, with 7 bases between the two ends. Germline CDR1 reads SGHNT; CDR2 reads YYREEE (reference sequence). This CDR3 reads CASSLRTDNEQFF. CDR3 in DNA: TGTGCCAGCAGCTTGAGGACAGACAATGAGCAGTTCTTC. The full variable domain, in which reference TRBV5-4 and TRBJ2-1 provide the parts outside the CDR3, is ETGVTQSPTHLIKTRGQQVTLRCSSQSGHNTVSWYQQALGQGPQFIFQYYREEENGRGNFPPRFSGLQFPNYSSELNVNALELDDSALYLCASSLRTDNEQFFGPGTRLTVL.

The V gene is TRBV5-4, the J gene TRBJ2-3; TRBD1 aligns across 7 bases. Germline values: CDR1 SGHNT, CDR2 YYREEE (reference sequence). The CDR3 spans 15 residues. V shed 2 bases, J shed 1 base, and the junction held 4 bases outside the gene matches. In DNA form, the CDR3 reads TGTGCCAGCAGCTTTGGAGGACAGGGCACAGATACGCAGTATTTT. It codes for CASSFGGQGTDTQYF.

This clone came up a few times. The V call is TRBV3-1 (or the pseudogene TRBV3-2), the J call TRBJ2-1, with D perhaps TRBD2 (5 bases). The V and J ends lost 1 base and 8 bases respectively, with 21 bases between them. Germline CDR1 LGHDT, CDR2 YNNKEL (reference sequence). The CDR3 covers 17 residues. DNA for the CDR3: TGTGCCAGCAGCCAAGGGGCGACTGCGATCGAGGGCGATGAGCAGTTCTTC. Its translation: CASSQGATAIEGDEQFF.

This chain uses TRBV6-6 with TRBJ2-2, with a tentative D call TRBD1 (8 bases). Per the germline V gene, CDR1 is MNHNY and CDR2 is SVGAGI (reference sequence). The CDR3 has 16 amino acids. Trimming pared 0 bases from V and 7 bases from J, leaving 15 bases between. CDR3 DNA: TGTGCCAGCAGTTACTCGACAGGGGCGGGAGTCGGGGAGCTGTTTTTT. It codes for CASSYSTGAGVGELFF.

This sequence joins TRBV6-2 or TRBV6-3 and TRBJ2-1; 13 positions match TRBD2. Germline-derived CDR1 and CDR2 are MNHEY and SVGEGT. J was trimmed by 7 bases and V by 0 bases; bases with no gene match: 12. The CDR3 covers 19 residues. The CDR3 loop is CASSYSILAGGPHRNEQFF. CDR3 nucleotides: TGTGCCAGCAGTTACTCGATACTAGCGGGAGGGCCTCACCGTAATGAGCAGTTCTTC.

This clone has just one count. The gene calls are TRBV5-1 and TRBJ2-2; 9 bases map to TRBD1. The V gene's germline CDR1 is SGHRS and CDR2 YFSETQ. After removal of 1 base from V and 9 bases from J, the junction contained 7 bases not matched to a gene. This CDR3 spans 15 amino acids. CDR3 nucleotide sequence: TGCGCCAGCAGCTTGAGGACAGGGGATCACCGGGAGCTGTTTTTT. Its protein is CASSLRTGDHRELFF. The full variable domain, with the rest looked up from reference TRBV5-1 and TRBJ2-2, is KAGVTQTPRYLIKTRGQQVTLSCSPISGHRSVSWYQQTPGQGLQFLFEYFSETQRNKGNFPGRFSGRQFSNSRSEMNVSTLELGDSALYLCASSLRTGDHRELFFGEGSRLTVL.

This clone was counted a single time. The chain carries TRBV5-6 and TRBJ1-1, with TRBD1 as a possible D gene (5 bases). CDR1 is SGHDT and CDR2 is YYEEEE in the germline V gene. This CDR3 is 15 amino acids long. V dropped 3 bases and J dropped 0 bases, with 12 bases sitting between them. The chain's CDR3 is CASSYRHRLNTEAFF. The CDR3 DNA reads TGTGCCAGCAGCTACAGGCATCGGCTGAACACTGAAGCTTTCTTT.

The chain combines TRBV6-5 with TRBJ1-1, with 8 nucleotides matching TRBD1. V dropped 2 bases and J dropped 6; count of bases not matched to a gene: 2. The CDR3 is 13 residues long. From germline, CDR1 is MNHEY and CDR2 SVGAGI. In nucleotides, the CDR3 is TGTGCCAGCAGTTACGACAGGGGCGCTGAAGCTTTCTTT. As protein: CASSYDRGAEAFF.

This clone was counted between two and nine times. Here the CDR3 reads CASSKSGGVQETQYF. The CDR3 nucleotides are TGTGCCAGCAGTAAGAGCGGGGGGGTCCAAGAGACCCAGTACTTC. This sequence joins TRBV6-5 and TRBJ2-5; TRBD2 matches 10 bases. Per germline, CDR1 MNHEY and CDR2 SVGAGI. The length of the CDR3 is 15 residues. With 5 bases clipped from V and 1 base from J, the junction kept 4 bases outside the gene matches.

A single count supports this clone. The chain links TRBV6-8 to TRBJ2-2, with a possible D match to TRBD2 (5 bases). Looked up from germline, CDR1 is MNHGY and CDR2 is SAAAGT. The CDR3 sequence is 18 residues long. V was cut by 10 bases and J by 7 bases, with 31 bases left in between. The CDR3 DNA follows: TGTGCCACTAGCCACTGCAGGTTATTAATTGTTGAGCACGGGGAGCTGTTTTTT. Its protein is CATSHCRLLIVEHGELFF.

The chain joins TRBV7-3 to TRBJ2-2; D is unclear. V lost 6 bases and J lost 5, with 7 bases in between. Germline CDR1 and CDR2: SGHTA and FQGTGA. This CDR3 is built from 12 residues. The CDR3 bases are TGTGCCAGCAGTCCATTTACCGGGGAGCTGTTTTTT. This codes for CASSPFTGELFF.

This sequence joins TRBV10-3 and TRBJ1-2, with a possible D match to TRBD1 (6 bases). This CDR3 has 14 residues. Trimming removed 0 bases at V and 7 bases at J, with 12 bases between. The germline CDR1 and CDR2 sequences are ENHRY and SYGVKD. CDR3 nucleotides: TGTGCCATCAGTGAGTCTGTGGACAGAAGTGGCTACACCTTC. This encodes CAISESVDRSGYTF.

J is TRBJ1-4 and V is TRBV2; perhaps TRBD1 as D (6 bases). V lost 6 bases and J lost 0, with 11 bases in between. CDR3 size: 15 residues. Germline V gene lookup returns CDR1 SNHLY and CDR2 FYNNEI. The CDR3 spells CASSTQGSTNEKLFF. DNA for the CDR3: TGTGCCAGCAGCACACAGGGCTCAACTAATGAAAAACTGTTTTTT.